The 6 T cell receptor beta chains presented below share a single source sample, sequenced in a study of blood T cell repertoires in COVID-19. Some clones are missing from TCRdb's copy, which holds only in-frame ones; the method was immunoSEQ multiplex PCR. This sample has a few hundred thousand clones; less than 90% occur once, and the top ten carry approximately 4.3%. Sequenced: peripheral blood. Receptors were obtained from a man in his 60s who had recovered from COVID-19.

V usage is TRBV19 and J usage is TRBJ1-1; D unclear. CDR3 length: 14 residues. Germline lookup yields CDR1 LNHDA and CDR2 SQIVND (reference sequence). The V end was cut by 0 bases, the J end by 2 bases, with 7 bases between. The chain's CDR3 is CASSIEQRNTEAFF. CDR3 sequence (DNA): TGTGCCAGTAGTATAGAACAGAGAAACACTGAAGCTTTCTTT.

The V and J genes are TRBV24-1 and TRBJ1-1; D unclear. Per the germline V gene, CDR1 is KGHDR and CDR2 is SFDVKD. The CDR3 is 12 amino acids. V lost 12 bases and J lost 1, with 11 bases in between. As DNA, the CDR3 is TGTGCCGTCAGGAGGCAGAACACTGAAGCTTTCTTT. Translation: CAVRRQNTEAFF.

This chain uses TRBV18 with TRBJ2-2; tentative D call: TRBD1 (6 bases). CDR3 length: 14 amino acids. V was trimmed by 6 bases and J by 2 bases, leaving 10 bases between them. From germline, CDR1 is KGHSH and CDR2 LQKENI. The CDR3 DNA sequence: TGTGCCAGCTCTCCGGGGACAAACACCGGGGAGCTGTTTTTT. Translation: CASSPGTNTGELFF.

CDR3 sequence: CASSRGRDRETQYF. The CDR3 region has the DNA TGTGCCAGCAGCAGAGGGAGGGACCGGGAGACCCAGTACTTC. This chain joins TRBV14 and TRBJ2-5; TRBD2 matches at 7 bases. This CDR3 has 14 residues. The V gene's germline CDR1 is SGHDN and CDR2 FVKESK. V was pared by 5 bases and J by 5 bases, with 8 bases of the junction left unmatched. Complete variable domain (other parts from reference TRBV14 and TRBJ2-5): EAGVTQFPSHSVIEKGQTVTLRCDPISGHDNLYWYRRVMGKEIKFLLHFVKESKQDESGMPNNRFLAERTGGTYSTLKVQPAELEDSGVYFCASSRGRDRETQYFGPGTRLLVL.

This chain connects TRBV15 to TRBJ2-7; possibly TRBD2 for D (5 bases). The CDR3 is made up of 13 amino acids. CDR1 is LNHNV and CDR2 is YYDKDF in the germline V gene (reference sequence). Trimming removed 8 bases at V and 4 bases at J, with 15 bases between. The CDR3 spells CATRRAGRYEQYF. The CDR3 DNA is TGTGCCACCCGCCGGGCGGGCAGGTACGAGCAGTACTTC. Full variable domain (remainder filled in from reference TRBV15 and TRBJ2-7): DAMVIQNPRYQVTQFGKPVTLSCSQTLNHNVMYWYQQKSSQAPKLLFHYYDKDFNNEADTPDNFQSRRPNTSFCFLDIRSPGLGDTAMYLCATRRAGRYEQYFGPGTRLTVT.

The rearrangement links TRBV30 to TRBJ1-1, with D perhaps TRBD1 (6 bases). This CDR3 has 13 residues. From germline, CDR1 is GTSNPN and CDR2 SVGIG (reference sequence). The ends were cut back, 3 bases at V and 5 bases at J, with 13 bases in the middle. The CDR3 region is CAWRRTEGTEAFF. The CDR3 DNA sequence: TGTGCCTGGAGGAGGACAGAAGGAACTGAAGCTTTCTTT.